What follows describes a single T cell receptor beta chain. Antigen specificity is unknown. This entry is derived from a study of T cell responses to AZD1222 COVID-19 vaccine. Findings and caveats of the study: Distributed over spike, vaccine-associated CD4 TCRs predominated at 160-218 and 743-854. The sample set comprised mostly white British donors with more females, and clonal diversity was possibly underestimated.

The assay was immunoSEQ multiplex PCR, and TCRdb's table has in-frame clones only and misses some. Of 150,000 to 200,000 clones listed, around nine tenths are singletons. Trimming pared 2 bases from V and 1 base from J, leaving 11 bases between. The CDR3 totals 15 residues. Per germline, CDR1 SGHTA and CDR2 FQGNSA. This chain links TRBV7-2 with TRBJ2-5; D might be TRBD2 (7 bases). The receptor was derived from an adult in good health. This specimen consisted of peripheral blood, obtained on day 0 of AZD1222 vaccination. The CDR3 reads CASSLRGGPQETQYF. The CDR3 DNA is TGTGCCAGCAGCTTAAGGGGGGGGCCCCAAGAGACCCAGTACTTC.